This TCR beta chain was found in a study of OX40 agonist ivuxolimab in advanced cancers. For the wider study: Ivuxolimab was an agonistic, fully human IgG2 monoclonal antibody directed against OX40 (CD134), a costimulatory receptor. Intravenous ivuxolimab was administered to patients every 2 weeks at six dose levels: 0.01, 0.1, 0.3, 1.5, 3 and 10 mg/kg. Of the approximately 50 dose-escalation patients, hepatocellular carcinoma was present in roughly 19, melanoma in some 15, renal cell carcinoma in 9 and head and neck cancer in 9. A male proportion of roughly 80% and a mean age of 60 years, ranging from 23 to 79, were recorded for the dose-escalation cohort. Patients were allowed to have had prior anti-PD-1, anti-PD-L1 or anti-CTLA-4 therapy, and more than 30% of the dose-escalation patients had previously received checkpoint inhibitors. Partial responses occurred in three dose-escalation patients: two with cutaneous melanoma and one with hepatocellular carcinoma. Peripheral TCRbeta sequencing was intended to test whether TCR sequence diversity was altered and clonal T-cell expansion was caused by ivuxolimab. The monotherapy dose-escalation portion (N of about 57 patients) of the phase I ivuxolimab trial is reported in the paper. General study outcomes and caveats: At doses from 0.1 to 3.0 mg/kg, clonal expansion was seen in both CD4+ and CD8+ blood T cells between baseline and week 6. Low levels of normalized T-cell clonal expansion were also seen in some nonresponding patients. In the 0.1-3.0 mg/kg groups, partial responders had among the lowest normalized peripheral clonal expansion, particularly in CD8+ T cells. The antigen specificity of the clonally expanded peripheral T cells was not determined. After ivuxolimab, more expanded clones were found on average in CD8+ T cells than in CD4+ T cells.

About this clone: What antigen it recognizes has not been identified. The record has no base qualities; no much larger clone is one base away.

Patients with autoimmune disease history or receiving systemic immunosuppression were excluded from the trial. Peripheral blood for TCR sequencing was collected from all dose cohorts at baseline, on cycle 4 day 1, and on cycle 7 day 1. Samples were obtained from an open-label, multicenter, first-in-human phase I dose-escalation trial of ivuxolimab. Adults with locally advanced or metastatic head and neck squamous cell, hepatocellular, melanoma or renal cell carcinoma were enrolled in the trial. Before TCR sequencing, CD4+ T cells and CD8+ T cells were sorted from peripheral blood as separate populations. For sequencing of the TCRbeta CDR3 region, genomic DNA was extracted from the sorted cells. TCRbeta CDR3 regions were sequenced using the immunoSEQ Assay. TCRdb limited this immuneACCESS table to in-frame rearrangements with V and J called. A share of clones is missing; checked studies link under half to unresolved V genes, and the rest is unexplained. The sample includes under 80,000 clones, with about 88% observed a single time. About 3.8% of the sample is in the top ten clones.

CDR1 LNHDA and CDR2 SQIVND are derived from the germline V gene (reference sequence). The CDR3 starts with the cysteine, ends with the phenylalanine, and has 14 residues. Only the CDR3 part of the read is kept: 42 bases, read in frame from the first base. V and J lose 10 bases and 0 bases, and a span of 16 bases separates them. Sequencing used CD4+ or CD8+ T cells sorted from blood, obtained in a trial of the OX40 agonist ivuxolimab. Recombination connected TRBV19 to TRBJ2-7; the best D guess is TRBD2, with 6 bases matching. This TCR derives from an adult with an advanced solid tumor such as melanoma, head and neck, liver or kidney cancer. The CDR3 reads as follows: CATSRGGSSYEQYF. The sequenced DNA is TGTGCCACCTCGAGGGGAGGCAGCTCCTACGAGCAGTACTTC. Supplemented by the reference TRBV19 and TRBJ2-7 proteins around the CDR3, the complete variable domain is DGGITQSPKYLFRKEGQNVTLSCEQNLNHDAMYWYRQDPGQGLRLIYYSQIVNDFQKGDIAEGYSVSREKKESFPLTVTSAQKNPTAFYLCATSRGGSSYEQYFGPGTRLTVT.